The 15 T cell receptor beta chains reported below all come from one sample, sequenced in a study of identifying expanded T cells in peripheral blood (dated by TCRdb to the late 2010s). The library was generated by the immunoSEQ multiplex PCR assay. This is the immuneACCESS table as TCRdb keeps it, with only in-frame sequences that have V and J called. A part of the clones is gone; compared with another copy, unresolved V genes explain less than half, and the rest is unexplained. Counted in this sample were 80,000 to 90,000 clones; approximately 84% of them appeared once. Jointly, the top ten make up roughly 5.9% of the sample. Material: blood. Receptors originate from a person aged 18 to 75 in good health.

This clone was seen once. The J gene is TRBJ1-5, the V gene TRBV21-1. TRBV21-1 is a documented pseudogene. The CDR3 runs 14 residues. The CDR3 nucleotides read TGTGCCAGCAGCAAAGTCCCCGCGAATCAGCCCCAGCATTTT. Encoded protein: CASSKVPANQPQHF.

The CDR3 coding sequence is TGTGCCAGCAGTTACTCGAGTCTGACGGTCCACGAGCAGTACTTC. Protein sequence: CASSYSSLTVHEQYF. The chain joins TRBV6-6 to TRBJ2-7; unclear D gene. Germline V gene lookup returns CDR1 MNHNY and CDR2 SVGAGI (reference sequence). The length of the CDR3 is 15 residues. V lost 0 bases to trimming and J lost 5 bases, with 14 bases between them.

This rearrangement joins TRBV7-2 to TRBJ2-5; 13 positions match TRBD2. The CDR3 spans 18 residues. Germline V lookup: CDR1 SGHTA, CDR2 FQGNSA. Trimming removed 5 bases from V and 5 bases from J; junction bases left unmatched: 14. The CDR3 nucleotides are TGTGCCAGCAGCCCCACTCGACTAGCGGGGGGTACGTCTGAGACCCAGTACTTC. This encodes CASSPTRLAGGTSETQYF. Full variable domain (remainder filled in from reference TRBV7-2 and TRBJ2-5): GAGVSQSPSNKVTEKGKDVELRCDPISGHTALYWYRQSLGQGLEFLIYFQGNSAPDKSGLPSDRFSAERTGGSVSTLTIQRTQQEDSAVYLCASSPTRLAGGTSETQYFGPGTRLLVL.

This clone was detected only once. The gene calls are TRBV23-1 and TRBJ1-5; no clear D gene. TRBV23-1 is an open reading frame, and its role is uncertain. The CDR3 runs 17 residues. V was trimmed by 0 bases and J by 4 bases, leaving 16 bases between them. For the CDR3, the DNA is TGCGCCAGCAGTCAATCGTTTATGCTGAAGAATAATCAGCCCCAGCATTTT. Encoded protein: CASSQSFMLKNNQPQHF.

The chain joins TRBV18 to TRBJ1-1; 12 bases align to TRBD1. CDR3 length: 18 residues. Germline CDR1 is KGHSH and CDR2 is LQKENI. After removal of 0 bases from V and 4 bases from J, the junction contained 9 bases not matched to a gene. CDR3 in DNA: TGTGCCAGCTCACCACCTTGGGACAGGGGGCGGAGAGGCACTGAAGCTTTCTTT. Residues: CASSPPWDRGRRGTEAFF.

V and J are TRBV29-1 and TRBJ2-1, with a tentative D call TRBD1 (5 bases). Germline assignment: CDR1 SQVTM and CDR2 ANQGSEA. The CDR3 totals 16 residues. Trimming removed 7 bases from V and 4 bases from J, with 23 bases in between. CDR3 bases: TGCAGCGCTGACAAACCGGCGACAGTCCTGTACAATGAGCAGTTCTTC. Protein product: CSADKPATVLYNEQFF.

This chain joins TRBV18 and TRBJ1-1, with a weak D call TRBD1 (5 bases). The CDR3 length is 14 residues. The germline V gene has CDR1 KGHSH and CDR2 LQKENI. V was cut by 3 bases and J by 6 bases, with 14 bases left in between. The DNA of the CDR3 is TGTGCCAGCTCACCTCTTACAGGTTTTGCTGAAGCTTTCTTT. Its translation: CASSPLTGFAEAFF.

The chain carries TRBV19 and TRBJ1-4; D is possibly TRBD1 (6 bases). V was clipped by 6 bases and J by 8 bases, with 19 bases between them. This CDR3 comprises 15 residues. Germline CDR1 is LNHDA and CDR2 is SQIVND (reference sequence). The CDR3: CASRSRGGRGEKLFF. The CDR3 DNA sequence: TGTGCCAGTAGATCCAGAGGGGGGCGCGGAGAAAAACTGTTTTTT.

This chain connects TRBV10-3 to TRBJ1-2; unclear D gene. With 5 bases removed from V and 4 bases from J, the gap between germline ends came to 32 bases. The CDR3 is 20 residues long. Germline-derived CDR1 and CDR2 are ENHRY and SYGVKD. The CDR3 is CAISPSHGAGKIPTFYGYTF. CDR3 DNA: TGTGCCATCAGTCCCTCCCACGGCGCGGGAAAAATTCCCACTTTCTATGGCTACACCTTC.

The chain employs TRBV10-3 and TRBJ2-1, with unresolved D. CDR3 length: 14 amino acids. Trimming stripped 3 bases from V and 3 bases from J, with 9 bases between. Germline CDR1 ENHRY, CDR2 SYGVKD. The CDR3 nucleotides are TGTGCCATCAGTGATGACTCCAACTACAATGAGCAGTTCTTC. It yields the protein CAISDDSNYNEQFF.

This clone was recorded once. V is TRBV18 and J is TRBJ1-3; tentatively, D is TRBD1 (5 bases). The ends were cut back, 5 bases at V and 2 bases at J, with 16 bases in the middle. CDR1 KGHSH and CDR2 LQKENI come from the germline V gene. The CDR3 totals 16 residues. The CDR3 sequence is CASSDLDSTPGNTIYF. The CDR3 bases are TGTGCCAGCTCAGACTTAGACAGCACTCCTGGAAACACCATATATTTT.

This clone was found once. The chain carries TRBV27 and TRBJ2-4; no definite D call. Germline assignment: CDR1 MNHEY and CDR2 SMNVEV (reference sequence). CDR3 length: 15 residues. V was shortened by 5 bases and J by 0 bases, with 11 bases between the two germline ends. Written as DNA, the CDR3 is TGTGCCAGCAGTCGGACCTTCCAAGCCAAAAACATTCAGTACTTC. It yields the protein CASSRTFQAKNIQYF.

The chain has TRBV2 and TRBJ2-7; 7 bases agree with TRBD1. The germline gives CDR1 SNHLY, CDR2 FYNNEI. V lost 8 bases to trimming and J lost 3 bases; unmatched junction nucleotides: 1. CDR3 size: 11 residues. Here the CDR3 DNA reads TGTGCCAGCCGGGACAGCTACGAGCAGTACTTC. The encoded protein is CASRDSYEQYF.

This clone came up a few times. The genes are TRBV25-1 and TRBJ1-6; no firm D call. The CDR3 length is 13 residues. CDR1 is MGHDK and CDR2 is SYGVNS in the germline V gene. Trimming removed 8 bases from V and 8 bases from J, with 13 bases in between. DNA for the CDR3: TGTGCCAGCTCGGACTTATGGGATTCACCCCTCCACTTT. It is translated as CASSDLWDSPLHF.

CDR3 DNA sequence: TGTGCCAGCAGTTTAGATGGTGGGTTCTATGGCTACACCTTC. This gives the protein CASSLDGGFYGYTF. V and J are TRBV27 and TRBJ1-2, with no clear D. V was cut by 2 bases and J by 4 bases, with 11 bases left in between. Looked up from germline, CDR1 is MNHEY and CDR2 is SMNVEV (reference sequence). CDR3 length equals 14 residues.